Below, 26 T cell receptor beta chains from the same sample are listed, as sequenced in a study of T cell changes during pregnancy in multiple sclerosis (dated by TCRdb to about 2019). The library was prepared using the immunoSEQ multiplex PCR assay. TCRdb limited this immuneACCESS table to in-frame rearrangements with V and J called. A share of clones is missing; checked studies link under half to unresolved V genes, and the rest is unexplained. Recorded for this sample are about 32,000 clones; 91% of them occurred a single time. The ten top clones hold approximately 4% of the sample. The sample was CD8+ T cells from peripheral blood mononuclear cells, taken in the second trimester of pregnancy. The receptors here all came from a female donor in good health, enrolled as a control in a pregnancy study.

The rearrangement links TRBV29-1 to TRBJ2-6; 10 bases fit TRBD1. Trimming at V came to 3 bases and at J to 2 bases, leaving 1 base not matched to a gene. Germline V gene data show CDR1 as SQVTM and CDR2 as ANQGSEA. The CDR3 covers 15 residues. The CDR3 DNA follows: TGCAGCGTTGAGGGACAGGGGACTGGGGCCAACGTCCTGACTTTC. Translated: CSVEGQGTGANVLTF.

The J gene is TRBJ2-1, the V gene TRBV7-6; TRBD1 is a possible D gene (6 bases). V was cut by 5 bases and J by 5 bases, with 10 bases left in between. Germline V gives CDR1 SGHVS, CDR2 FNYEAQ. This CDR3 comprises 13 residues. CDR3 nucleotide sequence: TGTGCCAGCAGCCCCAGGGGTAACAATGAGCAGTTCTTC. It yields the protein CASSPRGNNEQFF. Using reference TRBV7-6 and TRBJ2-1 for the parts outside the CDR3, the full variable domain is GAGVSQSPRYKVTKRGQDVALRCDPISGHVSLYWYRQALGQGPEFLTYFNYEAQQDKSGLPNDRFSAERPEGSISTLTIQRTEQRDSAMYRCASSPRGNNEQFFGPGTRLTVL.

V and J are TRBV6-4 and TRBJ1-2, with a weak D call TRBD1 (6 bases). Deletions cut 3 bases from V and 4 bases from J, with 18 bases between. The CDR3 spans 16 residues. Germline V gives CDR1 MRHNA, CDR2 SNTAGT. The CDR3 loop reads CASSERGGNPSYGYTF. As DNA, the CDR3 is TGTGCCAGCAGTGAGAGGGGGGGGAATCCGAGCTATGGCTACACCTTC.

This sequence joins TRBV27 and TRBJ1-1, with 8 bases that match TRBD1. The CDR3 totals 14 residues. Germline CDR1 and CDR2: MNHEY and SMNVEV (reference sequence). The V and J ends lost 5 bases and 1 base, in that order; junction bases with no gene match: 3. This CDR3 is CASSLGQGNTEAFF. CDR3 bases: TGTGCCAGCAGTCTAGGACAGGGGAACACTGAAGCTTTCTTT.

The rearrangement joins TRBV6-6 to TRBJ2-7, with D maybe TRBD1 (6 bases). This CDR3 spans 13 amino acids. V was clipped by 8 bases and J by 5 bases, with 16 bases between them. Germline assignment: CDR1 MNHNY and CDR2 SVGAGI (reference sequence). DNA for the CDR3: TGTGCCAGCTCCAAAAGGACAGTTGACGAGCAGTACTTC. Translated, it gives CASSKRTVDEQYF.

The chain recombines TRBV9 with TRBJ2-1, with 13 bases matching TRBD2. V was clipped by 3 bases and J by 4 bases; unmatched bases: 1. This CDR3 has 15 amino acids. Germline CDR1 SGDLS, CDR2 YYNGEE. The CDR3 loop reads CASSAGLAGYNEQFF. The CDR3 DNA follows: TGTGCCAGCAGCGCGGGACTAGCGGGATACAATGAGCAGTTCTTC.

The rearrangement joins TRBV5-6 to TRBJ1-2; TRBD1 agrees at 11 bases. Germline V CDR1 and CDR2: SGHDT, YYEEEE. The CDR3 extends over 15 amino acids. The V segment lost 4 bases and the J segment 2 bases; nucleotides outside the gene matches: 4. CDR3 nucleotides: TGTGCCAGCAGCGTCGGGACAGGGGGAAACTATGGCTACACCTTC. Its protein product is CASSVGTGGNYGYTF.

This chain joins TRBV7-3 and TRBJ1-1, with D possibly being TRBD1 (6 bases). Looked up from germline, CDR1 is SGHTA and CDR2 is FQGTGA. The CDR3 consists of 16 residues. Trimming shortened V by 5 bases and J by 1 base, and 17 bases separated the two germline ends. CDR3 loop: CASSIGGGRANTEAFF. As DNA, the CDR3 is TGTGCCAGCAGCATAGGCGGGGGCAGGGCGAACACTGAAGCTTTCTTT.

The chain is built from TRBV2 and TRBJ2-3; the D gene is possibly TRBD2 (7 bases). Germline values: CDR1 SNHLY, CDR2 FYNNEI. The length of the CDR3 is 16 residues. V gave up 3 bases and J gave up 3 bases, with 16 bases separating them. CDR3 sequence: CASSEWRGGLTDTQYF. The CDR3 DNA follows: TGTGCCAGCAGTGAGTGGAGGGGGGGTTTGACAGATACGCAGTATTTT. Full variable domain (rest looked up from reference TRBV2 and TRBJ2-3): EPEVTQTPSHQVTQMGQEVILRCVPISNHLYFYWYRQILGQKVEFLVSFYNNEISEKSEIFDDQFSVERPDGSNFTLKIRSTKLEDSAMYFCASSEWRGGLTDTQYFGPGTRLTVL.

This clone came up once. J is TRBJ1-5 and V is TRBV7-9; D is perhaps TRBD1 (5 bases). Trimming stripped 4 bases from V and 6 bases from J, with 10 bases between. The CDR3 is 13 amino acids. Germline V lookup: CDR1 SEHNR, CDR2 FQNEAQ (reference sequence). The CDR3 region has the DNA TGTGCCAGCAGCTCCCTCGGGGGTCAGCCCCAGCATTTT. As protein: CASSSLGGQPQHF.

The chain has TRBV9 and TRBJ2-5, with 10 positions matching TRBD2. The CDR3 loop spans 15 amino acids. Germline V CDR1 and CDR2: SGDLS, YYNGEE. With 3 bases clipped from V and 5 bases from J, the junction kept 7 bases outside the gene matches. CDR3 protein: CASSEGAGGRETQYF. CDR3 coding DNA: TGTGCCAGCAGCGAGGGAGCGGGGGGGCGGGAGACCCAGTACTTC.

The J gene is TRBJ1-2, the V gene TRBV30; TRBD1 matches at 7 bases. The J segment lost 3 bases and the V segment lost 1 base, leaving 5 bases of the junction unmatched. This CDR3 region has 14 residues. Germline V gene lookup returns CDR1 GTSNPN and CDR2 SVGIG (reference sequence). The CDR3 bases are TGTGCCTGGAGTGGAGAACAGGGGTACTATGGCTACACCTTC. This sequence encodes CAWSGEQGYYGYTF.

This chain joins TRBV29-1 and TRBJ2-1; D not resolved. Trimming pared 3 bases from V and 4 bases from J, leaving 7 bases between. Germline loops: CDR1 SQVTM, CDR2 ANQGSEA. This CDR3 has 12 residues. The CDR3 reads CSVEVVYNEQFF. The CDR3 DNA reads TGCAGCGTTGAGGTAGTGTACAATGAGCAGTTCTTC.

CDR3 in amino acids: CASSSAGAHSGNTIYF. The CDR3 DNA is TGTGCCAGTAGTAGTGCAGGGGCCCACTCTGGAAACACCATATATTTT. The rearrangement links TRBV19 to TRBJ1-3; D might be TRBD1 (6 bases). The CDR3 contains 16 residues. Germline V gene data show CDR1 as LNHDA and CDR2 as SQIVND (reference sequence). Trimming removed 4 bases from V and 0 bases from J, with 13 bases in between.

The V call is TRBV5-5, the J call TRBJ2-5; no clear D. CDR1 and CDR2 from the germline V gene are SGHKS and YYEKEE (reference sequence). The CDR3 totals 13 residues. Trimming left V 6 bases short and J 3 bases short, with 12 bases between. This CDR3 reads CASIQSVEETQYF. CDR3 nucleotides: TGTGCCAGCATCCAGTCCGTGGAAGAGACCCAGTACTTC.

This clone was seen once. J is TRBJ2-7 and V is TRBV2; 9 bases match TRBD1. The CDR3 extends over 15 amino acids. V lost 6 bases, J lost 2 bases, and 8 bases stayed unmatched. In germline, CDR1 is SNHLY, CDR2 FYNNEI. CDR3 in amino acids: CASSGYRDRAYEQYF. The CDR3 DNA reads TGTGCCAGCAGCGGTTACCGGGACAGGGCCTACGAGCAGTACTTC.

This chain links TRBV9 with TRBJ2-7; D possibly corresponds to TRBD2 (5 bases). V was cut by 3 bases and J by 4 bases, with 17 bases left in between. The CDR3 has 15 residues. Germline lookup yields CDR1 SGDLS and CDR2 YYNGEE. The CDR3 DNA is TGTGCCAGCAGCGCAGGACTGGCCGACCCTTACGAGCAGTACTTC. This codes for CASSAGLADPYEQYF.

The chain carries TRBV7-9 and TRBJ2-2, with TRBD2 matching over 11 bases. From germline, CDR1 is SEHNR and CDR2 FQNEAQ (reference sequence). V shed 5 bases, J shed 3 bases, and the junction held 8 bases outside the gene matches. CDR3 size: 17 residues. In DNA, the CDR3 is TGTGCCAGCAGCGGATCAGGGACTAGCGGACACACCGGGGAGCTGTTTTTT. It yields the protein CASSGSGTSGHTGELFF.

The V and J genes are TRBV7-2 and TRBJ2-1; the match to TRBD1 covers 12 bases. The CDR3 extends over 18 amino acids. Germline CDR1 and CDR2: SGHTA and FQGNSA. V shed 0 bases and J 6 bases; nucleotides not matched to a gene: 9. The CDR3 spells CASSLALWDRGHGNEQFF. The CDR3 nucleotides are TGTGCCAGCAGCTTAGCGCTATGGGACAGGGGGCACGGCAATGAGCAGTTCTTC.

The chain carries TRBV7-9 and TRBJ1-4, with TRBD1 identical over 8 bases. The CDR3 is made up of 18 amino acids. V shed 5 bases and J 5 bases; nucleotides not matched to a gene: 16. CDR1 SEHNR and CDR2 FQNEAQ come from the germline V gene (reference sequence). The DNA for the CDR3 is TGTGCCAGCAGCCTTCCCCGTTACGGGGGACAGGAGAATGAAAAACTGTTTTTT. Its protein product is CASSLPRYGGQENEKLFF.

This chain joins TRBV7-9 and TRBJ1-3, with D unresolved. Trimming removed 1 base at V and 0 bases at J, with 10 bases between. The CDR3 runs 16 residues. The V gene's germline CDR1 is SEHNR and CDR2 FQNEAQ (reference sequence). Here the CDR3 DNA reads TGTGCCAGCAGCTTAGTTACAACAAACTCTGGAAACACCATATATTTT. This gives the protein CASSLVTTNSGNTIYF.

The gene calls are TRBV27 and TRBJ1-1; the match to TRBD1 covers 11 bases. The germline V gene has CDR1 MNHEY and CDR2 SMNVEV (reference sequence). Germline trimming cut 2 bases from V and 4 bases from J; bases unmatched to any gene: 3. The CDR3 runs to 15 residues. CDR3 sequence: CASSLGTGGATEAFF. The CDR3 nucleotides are TGTGCCAGCAGTTTAGGGACAGGGGGGGCCACTGAAGCTTTCTTT.

This clone showed up just once. This chain links TRBV19 with TRBJ2-7; 8 bases line up with TRBD1. V lost 7 bases to trimming and J lost 4 bases; unmatched junction nucleotides: 9. The CDR3 is 14 residues long. The V gene's germline CDR1 is LNHDA and CDR2 SQIVND (reference sequence). The CDR3, as DNA: TGTGCCAGTAAGGAGGCAGGGGGCACTTACGAGCAGTACTTC. Its protein is CASKEAGGTYEQYF.

The CDR3 here is CASGLAGGGRETQYF. The CDR3 nucleotides are TGTGCCAGCGGACTAGCTGGCGGAGGGAGAGAGACCCAGTACTTC. This chain connects TRBV28 to TRBJ2-5; 8 nucleotides line up with TRBD2. The ends lost 8 bases at V and 4 bases at J; junction bases unmatched: 12. The CDR3 spans 15 residues. Germline lookup yields CDR1 MDHEN and CDR2 SYDVKM. Together with reference TRBV28 and TRBJ2-5, the CDR3 gives the full variable domain: DVKVTQSSRYLVKRTGEKVFLECVQDMDHENMFWYRQDPGLGLRLIYFSYDVKMKEKGDIPEGYSVSREKKERFSLILESASTNQTSMYLCASGLAGGGRETQYFGPGTRLLVL.

Remarks on this clone: Relative to the germline gene, one junction end is altered; a read error may explain this. The V and J genes are TRBV7-8 and TRBJ1-2, with TRBD1 matching over 10 bases. This CDR3 has 14 amino acids. CDR1 is SGHVS and CDR2 is FQNEAQ in the germline V gene. The CDR3 protein is CASSPGQGDYDYTF. The CDR3, as DNA: TGTGCCAGCAGCCCCGGACAGGGGGATTATGACTACACCTTC.

V gene TRBV21-1 combines with J gene TRBJ2-3; the D call TRBD1 from the table was never checked on the DNA. TRBV21-1 is a recognized pseudogene. The CDR3 is 16 residues long. The CDR3 region has the DNA TGTGCCAGCAGCAAAGAAGGACAGGGGGCGATCTATACGCAGTATTTT. This gives the protein CASSKEGQGAIYTQYF.